This TCR beta chain emerged from a study of early T cells in non-severe SARS-CoV-2 infection. TCRdb independently ran MiXCR on the 5' RACE reads; one entry per CDR3 protein. The repertoire holds about 21,000 distinct CDR3 sequences, with around 6% as singletons. Trimming left V 1 base short and J 0 bases short, with 7 bases between. The CDR3 runs 15 residues. Looked up from germline, CDR1 is SGHNT and CDR2 is YYREEE (reference sequence). The clonotype comes from an adult who was a healthcare worker with PCR-confirmed SARS-CoV-2 infection or an uninfected control (not recorded which). V usage is TRBV5-4 and J usage is TRBJ1-4; unclear D gene. The material was whole blood, obtained at baseline. The CDR3 here is CASSLRATTNEKLFF. CDR3 DNA: TGTGCCAGCAGCTTGAGGGCCACAACTAATGAAAAACTGTTTTTT.